Following are 14 T cell receptor beta chains from one sample sequenced in a study of blood T cells in healthy people across ages. Next came a second PCR, run for roughly 7 to 12 cycles, which used a sample-barcoded 5' primer along with a J-beta primer mix. TCRdb redid the calling of the 5' RACE reads with MiXCR, one entry per CDR3 protein. The sample lists about 1.6 million distinct CDR3 sequences, approximately 32% occurring once. Sequences were obtained from blood. Every receptor here comes from a young woman in good health.

Of note for this clonotype: One end of the junction fails to match germline, which may point to a read error. This rearrangement joins TRBV20-1 to TRBJ2-3; maybe TRBD2 (6 bases). From germline, CDR1 is DFQATT and CDR2 SNEGSKA (reference sequence). There are 16 residues in the CDR3. CDR3 amino acids: CGASAGLFSGTDTQYF. The DNA for the CDR3 is TGCGGTGCTAGCGCGGGACTCTTCTCTGGCACAGATACGCAGTATTTT.

V is TRBV7-2 and J is TRBJ2-1; no clear D. The CDR3 loop spans 12 amino acids. Trimming removed 7 bases from V and 3 bases from J, with 7 bases in between. The germline gives CDR1 SGHTA, CDR2 FQGNSA. The CDR3 DNA is TGTGCCAGCAATAGAGACTACAATGAGCAGTTCTTC. It specifies CASNRDYNEQFF.

CDR3 nucleotides: TGCAGTGCAAAAGACAGGGCCCCCGAGCAGTACTTC. It is translated as CSAKDRAPEQYF. The V and J genes are TRBV20-1 and TRBJ2-5, with 7 bases aligning to TRBD1. TRBJ2-7 explains the end of the DNA better; the J call may be wrong. The CDR3 is 12 amino acids. Per the germline V gene, CDR1 is DFQATT and CDR2 is SNEGSKA (reference sequence).

This clonotype was found a few times. V is TRBV18 and J is TRBJ2-7, with D possibly matching TRBD1 (6 bases). The V and J ends lost 4 bases and 4 bases respectively, with 14 bases between them. This CDR3 has 14 residues. Looked up from germline, CDR1 is KGHSH and CDR2 is LQKENI. The CDR3 coding sequence is TGTGCCAGCTCACGTCCCGGGACACCTTACGAGCAGTACTTC. This translates into CASSRPGTPYEQYF.

This clonotype was recorded a few times. The chain carries TRBV9 and TRBJ2-7, with 8 nucleotides matching TRBD2. V shed 2 bases, J shed 0 bases, and the junction held 4 bases outside the gene matches. Germline CDR1 SGDLS, CDR2 YYNGEE. There are 15 residues in the CDR3. The CDR3 sequence is CASSVGTSPSYEQYF. CDR3 nucleotides: TGTGCCAGCAGCGTTGGGACTAGTCCCTCCTACGAGCAGTACTTC.

This clonotype turned up a few times. The chain joins TRBV5-5 to TRBJ2-7, with TRBD1 matching 10 bases. Germline loops: CDR1 SGHKS, CDR2 YYEKEE (reference sequence). The CDR3 has 16 amino acids. J gave up 2 bases and V 0 bases, and 5 bases lay outside the gene matches. The CDR3 region is CASSLGGQGTPYEQYF. The CDR3 bases are TGTGCCAGCAGCTTGGGGGGACAGGGGACCCCCTACGAGCAGTACTTC.

The gene calls are TRBV6-2 or TRBV6-3 and TRBJ1-2; D possibly corresponds to TRBD1 (5 bases). This CDR3 comprises 14 residues. CDR1 and CDR2 from the germline V gene are MNHEY and SVGEGT. The germline V and J ends were trimmed by 6 bases and 10 bases, with 21 bases remaining between them. CDR3 DNA: TGTGCCAGCAGCTCCACTCTCACGGACAAAGACTACACCTTC. Amino acid sequence: CASSSTLTDKDYTF.

This clonotype showed up just a few times. The chain uses TRBV6-5 and TRBJ2-1, with TRBD2 matching over 8 bases. With 8 bases clipped from V and 7 bases from J, the junction kept 16 bases outside the gene matches. CDR3 size: 16 residues. The germline V gene has CDR1 MNHEY and CDR2 SVGAGI. CDR3 sequence (DNA): TGTGCCAGCCACGGGGGGGGAGCGGGACTCCGGAATGAGCAGTTCTTC. It yields the protein CASHGGGAGLRNEQFF.

The chain combines TRBV20-1 with TRBJ1-3; maybe TRBD1 (6 bases). The CDR3 spans 18 residues. The V gene's germline CDR1 is DFQATT and CDR2 SNEGSKA (reference sequence). Trimming pared 0 bases from V and 0 bases from J, leaving 18 bases between. CDR3 sequence (DNA): TGCAGTGCTAGAGATAGGAGGGGGGATAGAGTCTCTGGAAACACCATATATTTT. Translating gives CSARDRRGDRVSGNTIYF.

The chain couples TRBV20-1 to TRBJ2-3; D may correspond to TRBD1 or TRBD2 (5 bases each). Per germline, CDR1 DFQATT and CDR2 SNEGSKA (reference sequence). V was cut by 3 bases and J by 0 bases, with 13 bases left in between. The CDR3 runs 15 residues. The CDR3: CSASFGDPSTDTQYF. The CDR3 coding sequence is TGCAGTGCTAGTTTCGGGGACCCTAGCACAGATACGCAGTATTTT.

V gene TRBV9 combines with J gene TRBJ2-7, with 15 nucleotides matching TRBD2. Germline V gene sequence: CDR1 SGDLS, CDR2 YYNGEE. This CDR3 contains 17 residues. V shed 3 bases and J 2 bases; nucleotides not matched to a gene: 6. CDR3 protein: CASSAGLAGGPPYEQYF. In DNA, the CDR3 is TGTGCCAGCAGCGCGGGACTAGCGGGGGGACCACCCTACGAGCAGTACTTC.

The chain links TRBV14 to TRBJ1-4; perhaps TRBD1 as D (5 bases). The CDR3 has 16 amino acids. The germline V gene has CDR1 SGHDN and CDR2 FVKESK. Trimming cost V 4 bases and J 8 bases, with 20 bases left between them. CDR3 sequence: CASSPFLGQGDEKLFF. The CDR3 DNA follows: TGTGCCAGCAGCCCTTTCCTCGGCCAAGGGGACGAAAAACTGTTTTTT.

The chain combines TRBV5-1 with TRBJ2-3; 9 nucleotides line up with TRBD1. In germline, CDR1 is SGHRS, CDR2 YFSETQ. CDR3 length: 16 residues. Trimming removed 2 bases from V and 8 bases from J; junction bases left unmatched: 12. Written as DNA, the CDR3 is TGCGCCAGCAGCTTCGAGGGACAGGGTTTTGCAGGTACGCAGTATTTT. Its translation is CASSFEGQGFAGTQYF.

The chain recombines TRBV28 with TRBJ1-1, with unresolved D. V was cut by 5 bases and J by 1 base, with 17 bases left in between. Looked up from germline, CDR1 is MDHEN and CDR2 is SYDVKM. The CDR3 has 16 amino acids. The chain's CDR3 is CASSPTGAEGNTEAFF. CDR3 sequence (DNA): TGTGCCAGCAGTCCTACGGGCGCCGAAGGGAACACTGAAGCTTTCTTT.